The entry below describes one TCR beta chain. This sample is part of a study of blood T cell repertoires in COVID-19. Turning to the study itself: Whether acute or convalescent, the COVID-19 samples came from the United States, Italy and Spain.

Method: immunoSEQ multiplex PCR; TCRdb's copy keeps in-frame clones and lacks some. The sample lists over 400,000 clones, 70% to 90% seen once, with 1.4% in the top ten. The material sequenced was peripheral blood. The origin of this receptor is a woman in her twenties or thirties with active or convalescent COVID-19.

DNA of the CDR3: TGTGCCAGCAGTGGACCCTACGGGGGGGCGCGGAACACCGGGGAGCTGTTTTTT. Its translation: CASSGPYGGARNTGELFF. The chain combines TRBV25-1 with TRBJ2-2, with TRBD2 matching over 8 bases. CDR3 length: 18 amino acids. CDR1 is MGHDK and CDR2 is SYGVNS in the germline V gene. Losses at the gene ends were 4 bases for V and 1 base for J; bases not matched to a gene: 11.